Presented here are 30 T cell receptor beta chains from one specimen sequenced in a study of blood T cell repertoires in COVID-19. Using immunoSEQ multiplex PCR, the repertoire was profiled, and TCRdb retains in-frame clones only, with some absent. The sample includes under 200,000 clones, 60% to 80% of them seen just once. The sequencing sample was made of peripheral blood. All receptors derive from a man in his 60s with active or convalescent COVID-19.

This clone came up a few times. The chain has TRBV5-1 and TRBJ2-5; TRBD2 matches at 13 bases. With 4 bases clipped from V and 5 bases from J, the junction kept 11 bases outside the gene matches. CDR3 length equals 17 residues. Germline V lookup: CDR1 SGHRS, CDR2 YFSETQ. CDR3 nucleotide sequence: TGCGCCAGCAGCACTGGACTAGCGGGGGTTGGGGAGGAGACCCAGTACTTC. It is translated as CASSTGLAGVGEETQYF.

This chain links TRBV7-2 with TRBJ2-2; 8 nucleotides line up with TRBD2. V trimming: 5 bases; J trimming: 2 bases; junction bases outside the gene matches: 4. The CDR3 contains 15 residues. In germline, CDR1 is SGHTA, CDR2 FQGNSA. This CDR3 is CASSRLAGNTGELFF. The DNA of the CDR3 is TGTGCCAGCAGCCGTCTAGCGGGCAACACCGGGGAGCTGTTTTTT. Looking up the rest from reference TRBV7-2 and TRBJ2-2 gives the full variable domain: GAGVSQSPSNKVTEKGKDVELRCDPISGHTALYWYRQSLGQGLEFLIYFQGNSAPDKSGLPSDRFSAERTGGSVSTLTIQRTQQEDSAVYLCASSRLAGNTGELFFGEGSRLTVL.

The chain has TRBV7-3 and TRBJ2-3, with D unresolved. CDR1 SGHTA and CDR2 FQGTGA come from the germline V gene. The CDR3 contains 13 residues. V was trimmed by 4 bases and J by 4 bases, leaving 9 bases between them. The CDR3 here is CASSSNLADTQYF. The CDR3 DNA follows: TGTGCCAGCAGCTCAAATCTAGCAGATACGCAGTATTTT.

The chain links TRBV7-3 to TRBJ2-3; 14 bases fit TRBD2. The CDR3 length is 18 residues. CDR1 is SGHTA and CDR2 is FQGTGA in the germline V gene. With V trimmed by 3 bases and J by 4 bases, 9 bases remained unmatched. CDR3 in amino acids: CASSLSGTSGSWADTQYF. The CDR3 region has the DNA TGTGCCAGCAGCTTGTCCGGGACTAGCGGGAGTTGGGCAGATACGCAGTATTTT.

CDR3 DNA sequence: TGTGCCAGCAGCCTACCAGGGGCGTTAGAAAAACTGTTTTTT. Amino acid sequence: CASSLPGALEKLFF. This sequence joins TRBV7-9 and TRBJ1-4; maybe TRBD1 (6 bases). Germline CDR1 is SEHNR and CDR2 is FQNEAQ (reference sequence). This CDR3 has 14 residues. V lost 5 bases and J 8 bases, leaving 15 bases between the germline ends.

The V call is TRBV10-3, the J call TRBJ1-1; no definite D call. Between the trimmed V and J ends, which lost 6 bases and 5 bases, there was a span of 7 bases. The CDR3 is 11 amino acids. Germline lookup yields CDR1 ENHRY and CDR2 SYGVKD. CDR3 amino acids: CAIRTNTEAFF. CDR3 DNA sequence: TGTGCCATCAGAACAAATACTGAAGCTTTCTTT.

The chain is built from TRBV7-2 and TRBJ2-6, with 8 bases matching TRBD1. The CDR3 is 16 residues long. The J segment lost 1 base and the V segment lost 6 bases, leaving 5 bases of the junction unmatched. Per the germline V gene, CDR1 is SGHTA and CDR2 is FQGNSA. CDR3 coding DNA: TGTGCCAGCAGTACCGGGACAGGTTCTGGGGCCAACGTCCTGACTTTC. Amino acids: CASSTGTGSGANVLTF.

The gene calls are TRBV9 and TRBJ1-2; 7 bases are a match to TRBD1. Germline-derived CDR1 and CDR2 are SGDLS and YYNGEE. Trimming removed 0 bases from V and 0 bases from J; junction bases left unmatched: 2. The CDR3 length is 15 residues. The CDR3 region is CASSVEGAANYGYTF. CDR3 bases: TGTGCCAGCAGCGTAGAGGGGGCGGCTAACTATGGCTACACCTTC.

The chain combines TRBV20-1 with TRBJ2-3; 10 positions match TRBD2. This CDR3 spans 15 amino acids. CDR1 is DFQATT, CDR2 SNEGSKA, per germline (reference sequence). Trimming at V came to 3 bases and at J to 0 bases, leaving 3 bases not matched to a gene. CDR3 region: CSASGTSVSTDTQYF. DNA for the CDR3: TGCAGTGCTAGTGGGACTAGCGTTAGCACAGATACGCAGTATTTT.

The V gene is TRBV28, the J gene TRBJ2-5; TRBD2 agrees at 12 bases. This CDR3 is 14 amino acids long. CDR1 is MDHEN and CDR2 is SYDVKM in the germline V gene. With 5 bases clipped from V and 4 bases from J, the junction kept 2 bases outside the gene matches. CDR3 loop: CASSPSGRGETQYF. In nucleotides, the CDR3 is TGTGCCAGCAGTCCTAGCGGGAGGGGAGAGACCCAGTACTTC.

This clone was counted a single time. The chain couples TRBV15 to TRBJ2-7; the match to TRBD2 covers 9 bases. CDR1 is LNHNV, CDR2 YYDKDF, per germline (reference sequence). The CDR3 contains 15 residues. J gave up 4 bases and V 0 bases, and 4 bases lay outside the gene matches. The CDR3 nucleotides read TGTGCCACCAGCAGAGAGGCTAGCGGGACATACGAGCAGTACTTC. Its translation: CATSREASGTYEQYF.

The CDR3 DNA follows: TGTGCCAGCAGCCCAATTTGGCGAGGCCAGCAAGAGACCCAGTACTTC. This translates into CASSPIWRGQQETQYF. The chain uses TRBV28 and TRBJ2-5; the D is unclear. Germline CDR1 MDHEN, CDR2 SYDVKM. V lost 6 bases to trimming and J lost 2 bases, with 19 bases between them. The CDR3 runs to 16 residues. Full variable domain (outside the CDR3, taken from reference TRBV28 and TRBJ2-5): DVKVTQSSRYLVKRTGEKVFLECVQDMDHENMFWYRQDPGLGLRLIYFSYDVKMKEKGDIPEGYSVSREKKERFSLILESASTNQTSMYLCASSPIWRGQQETQYFGPGTRLLVL.

V and J are TRBV28 and TRBJ1-5; TRBD1 might be the D (5 bases). With 7 bases removed from V and 4 bases from J, the gap between germline ends came to 11 bases. Germline CDR1 reads MDHEN; CDR2 reads SYDVKM. The CDR3 is 13 amino acids. The CDR3 nucleotides are TGTGCCAGCATTCTCAGGGTGAATCAGCCCCAGCATTTT. It yields the protein CASILRVNQPQHF. The variable domain in full, completed from reference TRBV28 and TRBJ1-5, reads DVKVTQSSRYLVKRTGEKVFLECVQDMDHENMFWYRQDPGLGLRLIYFSYDVKMKEKGDIPEGYSVSREKKERFSLILESASTNQTSMYLCASILRVNQPQHFGDGTRLSIL.

The V gene is TRBV5-1, the J gene TRBJ2-7; weak D call: TRBD1 (6 bases). The germline CDR1 and CDR2 sequences are SGHRS and YFSETQ. The CDR3 runs 16 residues. V was cut by 4 bases and J by 0 bases, with 17 bases left in between. The CDR3 reads CASSASYRAGSYEQYF. For the CDR3, the DNA is TGCGCCAGCAGCGCGAGCTACAGGGCTGGCTCCTACGAGCAGTACTTC.

The rearrangement uses TRBV7-2 and TRBJ1-2; TRBD1 agrees at 8 bases. Germline values: CDR1 SGHTA, CDR2 FQGNSA. With V trimmed by 5 bases and J by 6 bases, 5 bases remained unmatched. The length of the CDR3 is 13 residues. CDR3 coding DNA: TGTGCCAGCAGCCCGGACAGGGATAATGGCTACACCTTC. Translating it yields CASSPDRDNGYTF.

The gene calls are TRBV12-2 and TRBJ2-3; the table gives TRBD2 as D, unverified against the DNA. TRBV12-2 corresponds to a pseudogene. The CDR3 spans 18 residues. DNA for the CDR3: TGTGCAAGTCGCTTCGACCTTCCTCAGCGTCTTAGCACAGATACGCAGTATTTT. Amino acids: CASRFDLPQRLSTDTQYF.

The chain links TRBV28 to TRBJ2-5, with a tentative D call TRBD1 (5 bases). Germline V CDR1 and CDR2: MDHEN, SYDVKM. The CDR3 runs 14 residues. The V gene lost 8 bases and the J gene lost 5 bases, with 18 bases spanning the gap. CDR3 sequence (DNA): TGTGCCAGCGCTCGACTTCAGGGCGCCGAGACCCAGTACTTC. It encodes CASARLQGAETQYF.

The count of this clone is one. This chain connects TRBV15 to TRBJ2-1; tentatively, D is TRBD2 (6 bases). The length of the CDR3 is 14 residues. Germline V gene sequence: CDR1 LNHNV, CDR2 YYDKDF (reference sequence). V lost 11 bases, J lost 1 base, and 15 bases lay in between. The CDR3 sequence is CAVEQGGSYNEQFF. The DNA of the CDR3 is TGTGCCGTTGAACAAGGAGGGTCCTACAATGAGCAGTTCTTC.

This clone is a singleton in its sample. The CDR3, as DNA: TGTGCCACGCAGGGGGCAGATACGCAGTATTTT. This sequence encodes CATQGADTQYF. The genes are TRBV6-5 and TRBJ2-3; 7 bases line up with TRBD1. CDR1 is MNHEY, CDR2 SVGAGI, per germline. This CDR3 spans 11 amino acids. J gave up 4 bases and V 10 bases, and 2 bases lay outside the gene matches.

This chain links TRBV28 with TRBJ1-1; D unresolved. V gave up 1 base and J gave up 5 bases, with 14 bases separating them. The CDR3 extends over 15 amino acids. CDR1 and CDR2 from the germline V gene are MDHEN and SYDVKM. CDR3 in DNA: TGTGCCAGCAGTTTATCCCCGGCGGGCAGGACTGAAGCTTTCTTT. As protein: CASSLSPAGRTEAFF.

As DNA, the CDR3 is TGCGCCAGCAGCCCCCGGGGGGGGCGTTCCTACGAGCAGTACTTC. Amino acid sequence: CASSPRGGRSYEQYF. The genes are TRBV5-1 and TRBJ2-7; 8 positions agree with TRBD2. CDR3 size: 15 residues. J lost 1 base, V lost 4 bases, and 7 bases had no gene match. In germline, CDR1 is SGHRS, CDR2 YFSETQ.

This clone was seen a handful of times. The chain has TRBV6-4 and TRBJ2-3, with D tentatively TRBD1 (5 bases). Germline-derived CDR1 and CDR2 are MRHNA and SNTAGT. V was shortened by 1 base and J by 6 bases, with 8 bases between the two germline ends. CDR3 length: 13 residues. The CDR3 coding sequence is TGTGCCAGCAGTGACTTCGCAGGGGATACGCAGTATTTT. Its translation: CASSDFAGDTQYF.

The rearrangement joins TRBV6-2 or TRBV6-3 to TRBJ2-5; no definite D call. Germline CDR1 and CDR2: MNHEY and SVGEGT. V dropped 0 bases and J dropped 4 bases, with 3 bases sitting between them. The CDR3 consists of 12 residues. The CDR3 DNA reads as TGTGCCAGCAGTTACTCGCGAGAGACCCAGTACTTC. This gives the protein CASSYSRETQYF.

The chain joins TRBV12-2 to TRBJ2-1; the table assigns TRBD2, which was not confirmed against the DNA. TRBV12-2 corresponds to a pseudogene. The length of the CDR3 is 17 residues. CDR3 amino acids: CASRLALGGRPNNEQFF. In DNA form, the CDR3 reads TGTGCAAGTCGCTTAGCGCTCGGCGGGAGACCCAACAATGAGCAGTTCTTC.

CDR3 sequence: CASSWDRGGEKLFF. The CDR3 nucleotides read TGTGCCAGCAGCTGGGACAGGGGTGGCGAAAAACTGTTTTTT. The chain carries TRBV11-2 and TRBJ1-4; TRBD1 matches 10 bases. Germline-derived CDR1 and CDR2 are SGHAT and FQNNGV. The CDR3 runs 14 residues. The V gene end was trimmed by 4 bases and the J gene end by 8 bases; junction bases not matched to a gene: 4. The complete variable domain, with remaining parts taken from reference TRBV11-2 and TRBJ1-4, reads EAGVAQSPRYKIIEKRQSVAFWCNPISGHATLYWYQQILGQGPKLLIQFQNNGVVDDSQLPKDRFSAERLKGVDSTLKIQPAKLEDSAVYLCASSWDRGGEKLFFGSGTQLSVL.

The CDR3 region is CASSPSRAHNEQFF. DNA of the CDR3: TGTGCCAGCAGTCCGAGCAGGGCTCACAATGAGCAGTTCTTC. V and J are TRBV28 and TRBJ2-1; perhaps TRBD1 as D (5 bases). V was cut by 5 bases and J by 5 bases, with 13 bases left in between. Germline CDR1 MDHEN, CDR2 SYDVKM. This CDR3 has 14 residues. Variable domain in full (rest from reference TRBV28 and TRBJ2-1): DVKVTQSSRYLVKRTGEKVFLECVQDMDHENMFWYRQDPGLGLRLIYFSYDVKMKEKGDIPEGYSVSREKKERFSLILESASTNQTSMYLCASSPSRAHNEQFFGPGTRLTVL.

V is TRBV5-5 and J is TRBJ2-1; perhaps TRBD2 as D (5 bases). The CDR3 runs 14 residues. Germline V gene lookup returns CDR1 SGHKS and CDR2 YYEKEE (reference sequence). V dropped 4 bases and J dropped 1 base, with 9 bases sitting between them. The CDR3 bases are TGTGCCAGCAGCCCGCGGAGGTCCTACAATGAGCAGTTCTTC. As protein: CASSPRRSYNEQFF.

This clone was recorded a few times. The chain combines TRBV7-3 with TRBJ2-5, with D tentatively TRBD1 (6 bases). The CDR3 spans 13 residues. Germline loops: CDR1 SGHTA, CDR2 FQGTGA. Trimming removed 5 bases from V and 5 bases from J, with 12 bases in between. This chain's CDR3 is CASSIRTAETQYF. CDR3 nucleotides: TGTGCCAGCAGCATAAGGACAGCCGAGACCCAGTACTTC.

This clone was counted once. Other nucleotide sequences in the sample specify the same CDR3. This chain uses TRBV28 with TRBJ1-5; maybe TRBD1 (6 bases). In germline, CDR1 is MDHEN, CDR2 SYDVKM. Trimming left V 3 bases short and J 2 bases short, with 8 bases between. CDR3 length: 14 amino acids. The CDR3 DNA reads TGTGCCAGCAGTTTGCCAGGGGGCAATCAGCCCCAGCATTTT. This encodes CASSLPGGNQPQHF. Full variable domain (outside the CDR3, taken from reference TRBV28 and TRBJ1-5): DVKVTQSSRYLVKRTGEKVFLECVQDMDHENMFWYRQDPGLGLRLIYFSYDVKMKEKGDIPEGYSVSREKKERFSLILESASTNQTSMYLCASSLPGGNQPQHFGDGTRLSIL.

CDR3 residues: CASSPSEGPYEQYF. In DNA form, the CDR3 reads TGTGCCAGCTCACCCTCCGAGGGCCCCTACGAGCAGTACTTC. The chain combines TRBV18 with TRBJ2-7; a weak D match, TRBD2 (5 bases). This CDR3 contains 14 residues. Trimming took off 3 bases at V and 2 bases at J, with 11 bases between the two ends. Per the germline V gene, CDR1 is KGHSH and CDR2 is LQKENI.